This TCR beta chain stems from a study of spatial heterogeneity in lung cancer. One entry per CDR3 protein, called by TCRdb with MiXCR from the 5' RACE reads. The data contain roughly 15,000 distinct CDR3 sequences, about 7% of them singletons. Trimming cost V 6 bases and J 2 bases, with 17 bases left between them. Germline CDR1 reads MNHEY; CDR2 reads SVGEGT. This CDR3 spans 16 amino acids. General study results and limits: For expanded intratumoral alpha and beta TCRs, counts tracked tumor mutation counts.

This clonotype showed up many times. The target antigen is unknown. Documented time point: sample taken at primary tumor resection. Samples were obtained from approximately 72 donors, all untreated early-stage non-small cell lung cancer patients. Sequenced here: lung tumor tissue, sampled at surgery. The rearrangement uses TRBV6-2 or TRBV6-3 and TRBJ2-1; a possible D gene is TRBD2 (7 bases). The TCR was taken from a male donor with early-stage non-small cell lung cancer. The CDR3 nucleotides read TGTGCCAGCAGCCCGATAGGGGGGGCTGCCTACAATGAGCAGTTCTTC. This encodes CASSPIGGAAYNEQFF.